Described below is a single T cell receptor (beta chain) sequence and its context. Germline loops: CDR1 SGHDN, CDR2 FVKESK. The CDR3 totals 16 residues. The V gene end was trimmed by 4 bases and the J gene end by 11 bases; junction bases not matched to a gene: 17. Authors' methods: Reference gene primer amplification yielded estimated nucleated cell counts. Profiling relied on immunoSEQ multiplex PCR, and the TCRdb table lists in-frame clones only, not all of them. The D gene and trimming were derived from the DNA, and the V and J assignments and clone size from that table. The data hold about 160,000 clones, with roughly 82% observed a single time. The entry originates in a study of blood T cell repertoires in COVID-19. Whole-study context: COVID-19 samples from acute and convalescent phases originated in the United States, Italy and Spain. T cells, B-cell-depleted T cells, or PBMCs provided the cDNA or gDNA that served as material.

This receptor was identified in a man aged 70-80 years with acute or convalescent COVID-19. V is TRBV14 and J is TRBJ1-1, with 9 bases that match TRBD1. Sequenced material: peripheral blood. CDR3 region: CASSPIQGGTGLEAFF. The CDR3 DNA sequence: TGTGCCAGCAGCCCCATTCAAGGGGGGACAGGGCTCGAGGCTTTCTTT. The variable domain in full, with the rest retrieved from reference TRBV14 and TRBJ1-1, is EAGVTQFPSHSVIEKGQTVTLRCDPISGHDNLYWYRRVMGKEIKFLLHFVKESKQDESGMPNNRFLAERTGGTYSTLKVQPAELEDSGVYFCASSPIQGGTGLEAFFGQGTRLTVV.